This T cell receptor beta chain derives from a study of preoperative IRX-2 immunotherapy in early breast cancer. Sequencing used immunoSEQ multiplex PCR; TCRdb keeps in-frame clones, though not all of them. The top ten clones hold 15% to 17% of a sample with a few thousand clones, 69% of them seen once. Treatment reported: preoperative locoregional IRX-2 cytokine immunotherapy. Preoperative locoregional IRX-2 cytokine immunotherapy was tested in the phase Ib source study. From germline, CDR1 is MNHGY and CDR2 SAAAGT. The trim removed 5 bases at V and 3 bases at J, leaving 9 bases unmatched. This CDR3 region has 15 residues.

The chain uses TRBV6-8 and TRBJ2-7, with 8 nucleotides matching TRBD1. The sequence derives from a human donor with breast cancer. The material sequenced was tumor tissue, taken after IRX-2 immunotherapy. The CDR3 reads CASSGGTGVLYEQYF. The CDR3 DNA reads as TGTGCCAGCAGTGGGGGGACAGGAGTCCTCTACGAGCAGTACTTC.